This is a list of T cell receptor beta chains from one sample in a study of T cell clones after liver transplantation. Assay: immunoSEQ multiplex PCR; the TCRdb copy retains only in-frame clones and omits some. The sample consists of about 72,000 clones, roughly 90% of them appearing once. The sequenced sample was CD4+ T cells from blood, obtained before liver transplant. The receptor source for this set is a human donor who received a liver transplant. Each CDR3 is given with its conserved first and last residue. The order of the fields is clone size, V gene, D gene, J gene, CDR3 DNA, CDR3 protein. The D gene is left open where the match is weak. The size entry is marked missing in some rows and otherwise reads once, few, many or a size class.

NA	TRBV25-1	TRBD2	TRBJ2-1	TGTGCCAGCAGTAGACTAGCGGGAGGGCTACCTGAGCAGTTCTTC	CASSRLAGGLPEQFF
NA	TRBV7-2	TRBD1	TRBJ2-7	TGTGCCAGCAGCTTAGTCTCTGCCGGGACAGGGGGAGGGTACGAGCAGTACTTC	CASSLVSAGTGGGYEQYF
NA	TRBV20-1	TRBD1	TRBJ1-2	TGCAGTGCTCCCGGACAGGCCGTCTACACCTTC	CSAPGQAVYTF
NA	TRBV7-2	TRBD1	TRBJ1-4	TGTGCCAGCAGCTCAGCCCGGGGACAGTCGGGCGAAAAACTGTTTTTT	CASSSARGQSGEKLFF
NA	TRBV9	TRBD1	TRBJ2-2	TGTGCCAGCAGTGACAGGGGTTCGATCACCGGGGAGCTGTTTTTT	CASSDRGSITGELFF
NA	TRBV5-1	NA	TRBJ1-4	TGCGCCAGCAGCGCCTTGACAGGAGCTAATGAAAAACTGTTTTTT	CASSALTGANEKLFF
NA	TRBV19	NA	TRBJ1-3	TGTGCCAGTAGTACCGCATTGTCAGGGGCTGGAAATCGACGCTCTGGAAACACCATATATTTT	CASSTALSGAGNRRSGNTIYF
NA	TRBV7-2	NA	TRBJ1-3	TGTGCCAGCAGCTTAGCGCTAACGGGCAGCTCTGGAAACACCATATATTTT	CASSLALTGSSGNTIYF
NA	TRBV14	NA	TRBJ1-1	TGTGCCAGCAGCCAACAGCTTCCTCTTATGGGGCTCACTGAAGCTTTCTTT	CASSQQLPLMGLTEAFF
few	TRBV27	TRBD2	TRBJ2-1	TGTGCCAGCAGTCGACTAGCGGAGTACAATGAGCAGTTCTTC	CASSRLAEYNEQFF
NA	TRBV11-3	TRBD1	TRBJ1-1	TGTGCCAGCAGCCCCACGCAGGGGGTGATTGGGAACACTGAAGCTTTCTTT	CASSPTQGVIGNTEAFF
NA	TRBV5-6	NA	TRBJ1-2	TGTGCCAGCAGGATGGTTGGGGGCGGCTACACCTTC	CASRMVGGGYTF
few	TRBV19	NA	TRBJ1-5	TGTGCCAGTAGTAGTCAGGGGTATGCTGATCAGCCCCAGCATTTT	CASSSQGYADQPQHF
NA	TRBV6-1	NA	TRBJ1-4	TGTGCCAGCAGTGAAGCGGCCGGGGAGATTAATGAAAAACTGTTTTTT	CASSEAAGEINEKLFF
NA	TRBV10-3	NA	TRBJ1-1	TGTGCCATCAGCGTGGGGGGGGTAGCTTTCTTT	CAISVGGVAFF
few	TRBV19	NA	TRBJ2-7	TGTGCCAGTAGTATTTTGGGGAACTACGAGCAGTACTTC	CASSILGNYEQYF
few	TRBV11-3	TRBD2	TRBJ2-1	TGTGCCAGCAGCCCCCCAGCGGGGGAGTTCTTC	CASSPPAGEFF
NA	TRBV28	NA	TRBJ1-2	TGTGCCAGCAGCGAGGACGGTAGGGACTATGGCTACACCTTC	CASSEDGRDYGYTF